Reported below is one T cell receptor (beta chain). V was trimmed by 8 bases and J by 0 bases, leaving 14 bases between them. CDR3 length: 15 amino acids. Germline CDR1 LNHDA, CDR2 SQIVND (reference sequence). This sample was taken from a study of blood T cell repertoires in COVID-19. As for the study in general: Acute and convalescent COVID-19 samples came from the United States, Italy and Spain. The analysed material was cDNA or gDNA that came from T cells, B-cell-depleted T cells, or PBMCs.

Authors' analysis steps: Amplification of reference gene primers was used by the study to estimate nucleated cell counts. Some clones are missing from TCRdb's copy, which holds only in-frame ones; the method was immunoSEQ multiplex PCR. Clone size and the V and J calls come from that table; the DNA yielded D and trimming. Among about 73,000 clones listed, 82% were seen once. This receptor was taken from a woman in her sixties with acute or convalescent COVID-19. Source material: peripheral blood. The chain employs TRBV19 and TRBJ1-5; tentatively, D is TRBD1 (5 bases). The CDR3 sequence is CASATDLYSNQPQHF. The DNA of the CDR3 is TGTGCCAGTGCGACAGACCTATATAGCAATCAGCCCCAGCATTTT.